This entry lists 11 T cell receptor beta chains sequenced from one sample in a study of cytomegalovirus exposure and HLA in healthy donors. Primers for the PCR totalled 60 Vbeta and 13 Jbeta. Data came from immunoSEQ multiplex PCR; TCRdb stores just in-frame clones and leaves some out. The sample lists about 140,000 clones, about three quarters occurring once. Sequencing was done on a sample of PBMCs. Receptors were obtained from a male donor in good health and CMV-seropositive.

The J gene is TRBJ2-3, the V gene TRBV27; 7 bases fit TRBD2. The CDR3 consists of 12 residues. The J segment lost 5 bases and the V segment lost 7 bases, leaving 3 bases of the junction unmatched. In germline, CDR1 is MNHEY, CDR2 SMNVEV (reference sequence). CDR3 bases: TGTGCCAGCATTGGGGGGGGAGATACGCAGTATTTT. Translation gives CASIGGGDTQYF.

The chain employs TRBV9 and TRBJ2-1; the match to TRBD2 covers 12 bases. CDR3 length equals 16 residues. Germline loops: CDR1 SGDLS, CDR2 YYNGEE. V dropped 5 bases and J dropped 7; count of bases not matched to a gene: 10. The CDR3 bases are TGTGCCAGCAGGACTAGCGGGAGTCCGTTGAGGAATGAGCAGTTCTTC. Encoded protein: CASRTSGSPLRNEQFF.

The chain has TRBV4-1 and TRBJ2-7; 8 bases are a match to TRBD1. The CDR3 loop spans 15 amino acids. Looked up from germline, CDR1 is MGHRA and CDR2 is YSYEKL. J was trimmed by 3 bases and V by 4 bases; bases with no gene match: 8. In nucleotides, the CDR3 is TGCGCCAGCAGCCCTTTTGCAGGGGGCCTCTACGAGCAGTACTTC. Amino acids: CASSPFAGGLYEQYF.

The chain joins TRBV28 to TRBJ1-1, with D tentatively TRBD1 (5 bases). From germline, CDR1 is MDHEN and CDR2 SYDVKM. Trimming shortened V by 4 bases and J by 6 bases, and 12 bases separated the two germline ends. CDR3 length equals 13 residues. DNA for the CDR3: TGTGCCAGCAGTTATAGGGGTTATTCTGAAGCTTTCTTT. Translation: CASSYRGYSEAFF.

V gene TRBV11-2 combines with J gene TRBJ1-2; TRBD1 matches 8 bases. CDR3 size: 18 residues. With 6 bases clipped from V and 1 base from J, the junction kept 16 bases outside the gene matches. The V gene's germline CDR1 is SGHAT and CDR2 FQNNGV. The chain's CDR3 is CASRRQGTVRGLNYGYTF. In DNA form, the CDR3 reads TGTGCCAGCAGGCGACAGGGGACCGTTAGAGGCCTTAACTATGGCTACACCTTC.

The V call is TRBV18, the J call TRBJ1-4; D is undetermined. V lost 1 base, J lost 6 bases, and 12 bases lay in between. The germline gives CDR1 KGHSH, CDR2 LQKENI. The CDR3 has 15 residues. CDR3 amino acids: CASSPRAGVDEKLFF. In DNA, the CDR3 is TGTGCCAGCTCACCACGTGCGGGCGTGGATGAAAAACTGTTTTTT.

This clone was found once. This CDR3 is CASSRHRGLMDGGYTF. Written as DNA, the CDR3 is TGTGCCAGCAGCCGCCACAGGGGGCTCATGGACGGGGGCTACACCTTC. The chain has TRBV9 and TRBJ1-2; 9 nucleotides line up with TRBD1. CDR3 size: 16 residues. J was trimmed by 8 bases and V by 4 bases; bases with no gene match: 15. CDR1 is SGDLS, CDR2 YYNGEE, per germline.

The chain has TRBV7-6 and TRBJ2-5; D might be TRBD1 (6 bases). CDR1 and CDR2 from the germline V gene are SGHVS and FNYEAQ. The V end lost 2 bases, the J end lost 4 bases, and 17 bases lay between the germline ends. CDR3 length equals 16 residues. CDR3 nucleotide sequence: TGTGCCAGCAGCTTAAATACAGGGAGTAGGCGAGAGACCCAGTACTTC. The encoded protein is CASSLNTGSRRETQYF.

The chain recombines TRBV7-8 with TRBJ2-2, with TRBD2 identical over 8 bases. The V and J ends lost 4 bases and 5 bases, in that order; junction bases with no gene match: 0. The CDR3 consists of 13 residues. The germline gives CDR1 SGHVS, CDR2 FQNEAQ. The CDR3, as DNA: TGTGCCAGCAGCTCGGGGGGGACCGGGGAGCTGTTTTTT. It encodes CASSSGGTGELFF. The full variable domain, with the rest looked up from reference TRBV7-8 and TRBJ2-2, is GAGVSQSPRYKVAKRGQDVALRCDPISGHVSLFWYQQALGQGPEFLTYFQNEAQLDKSGLPSDRFFAERPEGSVSTLKIQRTQQEDSAVYLCASSSGGTGELFFGEGSRLTVL.

The CDR3 region has the DNA TGTGCCAGCAGCCTAATTGCGGGGGCTGACACCGGGGAGCTGTTTTTT. It codes for CASSLIAGADTGELFF. This chain uses TRBV7-3 with TRBJ2-2, with D tentatively TRBD2 (7 bases). V was clipped by 5 bases and J by 3 bases, with 16 bases between them. The CDR3 has 16 residues. CDR1 and CDR2 (germline): SGHTA, FQGTGA.

This rearrangement joins TRBV19 to TRBJ1-5, with D tentatively TRBD1 (6 bases). The V and J ends lost 3 bases and 5 bases respectively, with 17 bases between them. The CDR3 contains 16 residues. Germline CDR1 reads LNHDA; CDR2 reads SQIVND (reference sequence). CDR3 sequence reads: CASSMGPHRDHQPQHF. CDR3 coding DNA: TGTGCCAGTAGTATGGGCCCTCACAGGGATCATCAGCCCCAGCATTTT. Filled out from reference TRBV19 and TRBJ1-5, the complete variable domain reads DGGITQSPKYLFRKEGQNVTLSCEQNLNHDAMYWYRQDPGQGLRLIYYSQIVNDFQKGDIAEGYSVSREKKESFPLTVTSAQKNPTAFYLCASSMGPHRDHQPQHFGDGTRLSIL.